This T cell receptor (beta chain) was captured by sequencing in a study of beta chain features in type 1 diabetes (dated by TCRdb to 2017 to 2018). For the wider study: Mean age, gender distribution, total cell number and subset yield were not different between patients and healthy donors. A total of over 90,000,000 sorted cells were examined across all samples, and a strong correlation was observed between cell number per subset and RNA yield. Naive and central memory subsets were obtained from all 30 or so donors, but regulatory and stem cell-like memory subsets were isolated from only 8 patients and 8 healthy donors. In the study, recently diagnosed type 1 diabetes patients and matched healthy donors were compared on the TCRB repertoires of their sorted circulating CD4+ T cell subsets. Beyond this particular receptor, the publication reports: Fewer insertions and more nucleotide deletions at VDJ recombination sites were observed in patients with type 1 diabetes, implying thymic rearrangement abnormalities. Only small numbers of individuals were included in the HLA sub-analyses, which left unresolved whether HLA type had any influence on TCRB rearrangement. The naive, central memory and regulatory TCRB repertoires appeared to resemble one another more closely among patients than among healthy donors. Shorter templates might be favored by PCR, yet because patient and control samples were amplified and corrected together, any such skew would affect both groups equally. Because cDNA rather than genomic DNA was sequenced, highly expressing activated cells could have been over-represented, although no difference in activation and CD3 levels was found between groups. In all four CD4+ subsets, TCRB CDR3 length was moderately but significantly shorter in type 1 diabetes patients.

This clone has a handful of counts. No antigen is known for it. Within one base of it there is no much larger clone, and no base qualities were kept. From each donor, a single peripheral blood sample of around 120 mL on average was drawn into heparinised tubes. Naive, central memory, regulatory and stem cell-like memory CD4+ T cells were sorted on a BD FACSAria II using a panel including CD45RO, CCR7, CD25, CD127, CD95 and CD27. Purity was above 95% for every sorted population. PBMCs were isolated immediately by Lymphoprep density gradient centrifugation and stained directly without culture. To minimize batch effects, samples were stained and sorted in pairs, one healthy donor with one patient per experiment. The High Capacity cDNA Reverse Transcription Kit was used to reverse transcribe all of the isolated RNA, meaning that expressed TCRB transcripts were what got sequenced. Deep immunoSEQ sequencing was performed on naive, central memory and regulatory T cell samples, with an average of around 3.4 million total reads per sample. After sorted cells were lysed in RLT buffer, RNA was extracted with DNase-treated RNeasy Micro or Mini kits, with the choice depending on cell number. To prevent cross-contamination, every cell subset was processed on its own, while patient and healthy donor samples were processed together. The immunoSEQ multiplex PCR was used to amplify TCRB sequences from cDNA, yielding 87-bp fragments that span the CDR3 region. Sequencing of the amplicons was done on the Illumina HiSeq platform. Concerning the study's data processing: Synthetic template baselines were used to correct PCR bias computationally, reads within Hamming distance 2 were collapsed, and singletons that could not be merged were discarded. Reads were aligned to IMGT to assign V, D and J genes, CDR3 length, and insertions or deletions at six rearrangement sites. Clonotype counts were normalized to sorted cell number within each subset before computing true diversity and Gini coefficients with the tcR R package. The overlap coefficient, calculated on TCRB nucleotide sequences, was used to measure repertoire sharing. Sourced from immuneACCESS, this table was stored by TCRdb with only in-frame sequences that have V and J called. A share of the clones is absent; for the studies checked, an unresolved V gene accounts for under half, and the remainder has no known explanation. The DNA gave D and trimming, while V, J and clone size come from that table. Here the sample has about 150,000 clones; approximately 10% occur a single time. The ten top clones hold roughly 0.5% of the sample.

What was sequenced was central memory CD4+ T cells from blood. This receptor was obtained from a young man with type 1 diabetes.

The CDR3 sequence is CASSLSTFGYTF. The DNA sequence follows: TGTGCCAGCAGTTTATCGACTTTCGGCTACACCTTC. Recombination joined TRBV28 with TRBJ1-2, with no confident D gene call. The germline V gene yields MDHEN for CDR1 and SYDVKM for CDR2. The CDR3 numbers 12 residues from cysteine through phenylalanine. Only the CDR3 DNA is retained, 36 bases long and in frame from the first base. Between the V and J ends, shortened by 1 base and 8 bases respectively, the junction contains 8 bases.